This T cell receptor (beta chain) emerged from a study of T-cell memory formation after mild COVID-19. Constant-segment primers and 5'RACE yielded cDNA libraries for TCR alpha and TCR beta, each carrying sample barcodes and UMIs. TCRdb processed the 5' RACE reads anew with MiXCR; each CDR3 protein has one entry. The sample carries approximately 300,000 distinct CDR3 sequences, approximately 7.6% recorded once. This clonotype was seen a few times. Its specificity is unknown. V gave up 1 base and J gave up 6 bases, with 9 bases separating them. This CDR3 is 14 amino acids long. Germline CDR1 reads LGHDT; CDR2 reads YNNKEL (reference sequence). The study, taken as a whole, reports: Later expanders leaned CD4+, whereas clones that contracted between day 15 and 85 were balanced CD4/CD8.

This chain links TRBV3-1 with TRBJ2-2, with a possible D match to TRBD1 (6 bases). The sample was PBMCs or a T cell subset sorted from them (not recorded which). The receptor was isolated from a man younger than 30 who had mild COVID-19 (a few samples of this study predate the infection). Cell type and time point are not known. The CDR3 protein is CASSQVGASGELFF. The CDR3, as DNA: TGTGCCAGCAGCCAAGTGGGGGCCTCCGGGGAGCTGTTTTTT.